A selection of T cell receptor beta chains follows, all from one sample in a study of cytomegalovirus exposure and HLA in healthy donors. The protocol was immunoSEQ multiplex PCR, while the TCRdb copy is restricted to in-frame clones and leaves out a portion. The sample includes 150,000 to 200,000 clones, around 73% of them seen just once. Input material: PBMCs. The receptors here all came from a male donor in good health and CMV-seronegative. The CDR3 runs from the conserved cysteine through the conserved F or W. The D gene is left open where the match is weak. Clone size is stated in some rows and not others, as once, few, many or a class when expanded.

TGTGCCAGCAGATCCGGGACAGGGGTCACAGATACGCAGTATTTT	CASRSGTGVTDTQYF	TRBV6-1	TRBJ2-3	NA	TRBD1
TGTGCCAGCAGCTTAGAGTTTGGCGGAAACTATGGCTACACCTTC	CASSLEFGGNYGYTF	TRBV7-6	TRBJ1-2	once	NA
TGTGCCAGCAGTCTCCGGGACAGGGGGCTTGATGGCTACACCTTC	CASSLRDRGLDGYTF	TRBV6-6	TRBJ1-2	NA	TRBD1
TGTGCCGCGGCGGAAGGGGCGCGAGGAGAGACCCAGTACTTC	CAAAEGARGETQYF	TRBV6-6	TRBJ2-5	NA	NA
TGTGCCAGCAGCTTAGATTATAGCAATCAGCCCCAGCATTTT	CASSLDYSNQPQHF	TRBV7-2	TRBJ1-5	NA	NA
TGCGCCAGCAGCCAAGAGGGACAGGGGGCGCAGAGTGGCTACACCTTC	CASSQEGQGAQSGYTF	TRBV4-1	TRBJ1-2	few	TRBD1
TGTGCCAGTAGTATTAGGGGACAGCCCAATCAGCCCCAGCATTTT	CASSIRGQPNQPQHF	TRBV19	TRBJ1-5	NA	TRBD1
TGCAGCGCTACGGACAAAAACACTGAAGCTTTCTTT	CSATDKNTEAFF	TRBV29-1	TRBJ1-1	NA	NA
TGTGCCTGGAGTGTCATCAATCGGGAGCAGTTCTTC	CAWSVINREQFF	TRBV30	TRBJ2-1	NA	NA
TGTGCCAGCAGCTTTACGGCGGGAGGCGGGGCTGAGCAGTTCTTC	CASSFTAGGGAEQFF	TRBV7-2	TRBJ2-1	NA	TRBD2
TGTGCCAGCATCCCGACGGACAACTCCTACGAGCAGTACTTC	CASIPTDNSYEQYF	TRBV6-6	TRBJ2-7	few	NA
TGCAGCGTTGGCTCTAGCGGGGGGGCCGACGACATTCAGTACTTC	CSVGSSGGADDIQYF	TRBV29-1	TRBJ2-4	NA	TRBD2
TGTGCCAGCAGTTACTCGGGCGTCTACGAGCAGTACTTC	CASSYSGVYEQYF	TRBV6-6	TRBJ2-7	NA	NA
TGCGCCAGCAGCCAAGATAGGGACAGGTCGTGGAGGGATGGCTACACCTTC	CASSQDRDRSWRDGYTF	TRBV4-3	TRBJ1-2	NA	TRBD1
TGCAGTGCTAACCACAGGGAGACCCAGTACTTC	CSANHRETQYF	TRBV20-1	TRBJ2-5	NA	NA
TGTGCCAGCAGCCCTTGGACAGGGACGAATGAGCAGTTCTTC	CASSPWTGTNEQFF	TRBV9	TRBJ2-1	NA	TRBD1
TGTGCCAGCAGCGATTACAGGAATACGCAGTATTTT	CASSDYRNTQYF	TRBV9	TRBJ2-3	once	NA
TGCGCCAGCAGCTTCGTAGCTGAGGGCCCGAAAGAGCAGTACTTC	CASSFVAEGPKEQYF	TRBV5-1	TRBJ2-7	NA	NA
TGTGCCATCAGTGAGGCTAGCGGGAATGTTCCGAGCTCCTACGAGCAGTACTTC	CAISEASGNVPSSYEQYF	TRBV10-3	TRBJ2-7	once	TRBD2
TGTGCCAGCAGCTTAGCGCTGACTAGCGGTTCCGGGGAGCTGTTTTTT	CASSLALTSGSGELFF	TRBV7-2	TRBJ2-2	NA	TRBD2
TGCGCCAGCAGCTCTCCCCCGCGGGAGCAGTACTTC	CASSSPPREQYF	TRBV5-1	TRBJ2-7	few	NA
TGTGCCAGCAGACGTCCGGGGACAGGGATTACCGGGGAGCTGTTTTTC	CASRRPGTGITGELFF	TRBV11-2	TRBJ2-2	NA	TRBD1
TGTGCCAGCAGCCTAGGACTAGCGGGGGCCTACGAGCAGTACTTC	CASSLGLAGAYEQYF	TRBV7-2	TRBJ2-7	once	TRBD2
TGTGCCAGCAGCAAAGAGGCATCGCCCATCCACGAGCAGTACTTC	CASSKEASPIHEQYF	TRBV7-6	TRBJ2-7	few	NA
TGTGCCAGCAGCGTAGCGGCGGGGCCCTCTGGGGCCAACGTCCTGACTTTC	CASSVAAGPSGANVLTF	TRBV9	TRBJ2-6	few	NA
TGCGCCAGCACCCGGGACATAGCTAACTATGGCTACACCTTC	CASTRDIANYGYTF	TRBV5-1	TRBJ1-2	NA	NA
TGTGCCAGCAGTGAGGGGGCGGGGACTGAAGCTTTCTTT	CASSEGAGTEAFF	TRBV28	TRBJ1-1	NA	TRBD1
TGTGCCAGCAGTGAAGGGTGGACGGGAAACTATGGCTACACCTTC	CASSEGWTGNYGYTF	TRBV2	TRBJ1-2	few	NA
TGTGCCAGCAGCGTAGAGGGGGCGAATGTGATGCAGTTCTTC	CASSVEGANVMQFF	TRBV9	TRBJ2-1	NA	TRBD1
TGTGCCAGCAGCTCAGGGACAGGGGCCGAGCAGTACTTC	CASSSGTGAEQYF	TRBV7-2	TRBJ2-7	NA	TRBD1
TGTGCCAGCGATAATAGAGCAGGGGGGAAGCAGTACTTC	CASDNRAGGKQYF	TRBV11-2	TRBJ2-7	few	NA
TGCGCCAGCAGCTGGAGAGGGCCTAGCTCCTACGAGCAGTACTTC	CASSWRGPSSYEQYF	TRBV5-1	TRBJ2-7	NA	NA
TGTGCCAGCAGCTCGCGAGGGCTAGCGGGGGGCCACTACGAGCAGTACTTC	CASSSRGLAGGHYEQYF	TRBV7-2	TRBJ2-7	NA	TRBD2
TGTGCCAGCAGCACTGCTGGCAGGCGGGGATACAATGAGCAGTTCTTC	CASSTAGRRGYNEQFF	TRBV7-6	TRBJ2-1	NA	NA
TGTGCCTGGACGGACAGGGACGAGCAGTACTTC	CAWTDRDEQYF	TRBV30	TRBJ2-7	NA	TRBD1
TGTGCCAGCAGTCAGACTAGCGGTCGTTCCTACGAGCAGTACTTC	CASSQTSGRSYEQYF	TRBV27	TRBJ2-7	NA	TRBD2
TGCGCCAGCAGCTCGAAACTACCACCGACAGATACGCAGTATTTT	CASSSKLPPTDTQYF	TRBV5-1	TRBJ2-3	NA	NA
TGTGCCAGCAGTCCCTGGACAGGGGGCGTAGAGACCCAGTACTTC	CASSPWTGGVETQYF	TRBV27	TRBJ2-5	NA	TRBD1
TGTGCCTCCCGACGGCAGGGTGAAAAACTGTTTTTT	CASRRQGEKLFF	TRBV6-5	TRBJ1-4	once	NA
TGTGCCGGGGACCCGACTAGCGGGAGGCTCGGGGAGCTGTTTTTT	CAGDPTSGRLGELFF	TRBV30	TRBJ2-2	NA	TRBD2
TGTGCCATCGGTCGGGAGGGAAGGACAGATACGCAGTATTTT	CAIGREGRTDTQYF	TRBV10-3	TRBJ2-3	NA	TRBD2
TGTGCCAGCAGCTTAGGGGGCGCTAGCGGGTGGACAGATACGCAGTATTTT	CASSLGGASGWTDTQYF	TRBV7-3	TRBJ2-3	NA	TRBD2
TGTGCCATCAGTGAGTCATGGACAGCCTACGAGCAGTACTTC	CAISESWTAYEQYF	TRBV10-3	TRBJ2-7	NA	NA
TGCGCCAGCAGCACCACAGAGAACACTGAAGCTTTCTTT	CASSTTENTEAFF	TRBV5-1	TRBJ1-1	NA	NA
TGCGCCAGCAGCTTTGGCGGGCAGGACGAGCAGTACTTC	CASSFGGQDEQYF	TRBV5-1	TRBJ2-7	NA	NA